The table lists the clone carrying this T cell receptor beta chain with a few counts. The antigen is not known. Every contributor of samples was a Caucasian grown-up residing in Nashville, Tennessee. These data belong to a study of shared clonotypes between healthy human individuals. The study, taken as a whole, reports: Sharing across several donors was seen in 4% to 5% of naive CD4 clonotypes.

The CDR3 spans 12 residues. Trimming removed 6 bases from V and 5 bases from J, with 8 bases in between. The germline V gene encodes CDR1 MNHEY and CDR2 SMNVEV (reference sequence). TCRdb's table, derived via immunoSEQ multiplex PCR, lists solely in-frame clones and lacks some. The profile shows 1 million to 1.3 million clones, more than 75% of them singletons. The sequence derives from a man between 18 and 29 years old in good health. Some clones in this sample may be carry-over from other donors' samples. The chain employs TRBV27 and TRBJ1-5; D is perhaps TRBD1 (6 bases). Input material: memory CD4+ T cells from PBMCs. Subset in this sample: CD45RA-negative fraction. As DNA, the CDR3 is TGTGCCAGCAGGAACAGGGATCAGCCCCAGCATTTT. Protein: CASRNRDQPQHF.